The 21 T cell receptor beta chains in this list originate from one sample, sequenced in a study of blood T cell repertoires in COVID-19. Repertoires were generated with immunoSEQ multiplex PCR, while TCRdb's copy carries only in-frame clones and drops some. The table lists roughly 380,000 clones, approximately 91% of them singletons, with roughly 1.6% in the top ten. The material sequenced was peripheral blood. These receptors were obtained from a middle-aged woman with COVID-19, enrolled during active disease.

This chain uses TRBV7-9 with TRBJ2-5; 7 bases fit TRBD1. The V segment lost 1 base and the J segment 5 bases; nucleotides outside the gene matches: 10. The germline gives CDR1 SEHNR, CDR2 FQNEAQ (reference sequence). The CDR3 totals 16 residues. The CDR3 DNA reads TGTGCCAGCAGCTTAGGATTGAGGGGGCGAAGCGAGACCCAGTACTTC. Translating gives CASSLGLRGRSETQYF. The complete variable domain, with remaining parts taken from reference TRBV7-9 and TRBJ2-5, reads DTGVSQNPRHKITKRGQNVTFRCDPISEHNRLYWYRQTLGQGPEFLTYFQNEAQLEKSRLLSDRFSAERPKGSFSTLEIQRTEQGDSAMYLCASSLGLRGRSETQYFGPGTRLLVL.

There are a few counts of this clone. V usage is TRBV10-3 and J usage is TRBJ2-2, with a possible D match to TRBD1 (6 bases). V lost 5 bases and J 10 bases, leaving 14 bases between the germline ends. Germline V gives CDR1 ENHRY, CDR2 SYGVKD. CDR3 length equals 13 residues. This chain's CDR3 is CAISTGHQLELFF. The DNA for the CDR3 is TGTGCCATCAGTACGGGACATCAACTGGAGCTGTTTTTT.

This chain joins TRBV9 and TRBJ2-5; a weak D match, TRBD2 (7 bases). V was cut by 0 bases and J by 7 bases, with 16 bases left in between. Germline CDR1 reads SGDLS; CDR2 reads YYNGEE. The CDR3 runs 15 residues. The DNA of the CDR3 is TGTGCCAGCAGCGTAGCCGAGGGGGGGTACGGGACCCAGTACTTC. Protein: CASSVAEGGYGTQYF. Full variable domain (remainder filled in from reference TRBV9 and TRBJ2-5): DSGVTQTPKHLITATGQRVTLRCSPRSGDLSVYWYQQSLDQGLQFLIQYYNGEERAKGNILERFSAQQFPDLHSELNLSSLELGDSALYFCASSVAEGGYGTQYFGPGTRLLVL.

This clone was observed a few times. This chain uses TRBV7-9 with TRBJ2-7; D remains unclear. CDR1 is SEHNR, CDR2 FQNEAQ, per germline (reference sequence). The CDR3 covers 14 residues. Trimming removed 1 base at V and 3 bases at J, with 10 bases between. In DNA form, the CDR3 reads TGTGCCAGCAGCTTAGGGGCTCCAAGCTACGAGCAGTACTTC. It codes for CASSLGAPSYEQYF.

The rearrangement joins TRBV23-1 to TRBJ1-6; D is undetermined. TRBV23-1 is filed as an ORF, its function uncertain. V lost 2 bases and J lost 0, with 8 bases in between. This CDR3 contains 16 residues. The CDR3 protein is CASSQEVSSYNSPLHF. CDR3 bases: TGCGCCAGCAGTCAAGAGGTTAGCTCCTATAATTCACCCCTCCACTTT.

CDR3 nucleotides: TGCGCCAGCATTGAAGTCGTAGGAGCCGGGGAGCTGTTTTTT. Its protein product is CASIEVVGAGELFF. This chain joins TRBV5-1 and TRBJ2-2, with unresolved D. The CDR3 spans 14 residues. Germline CDR1 SGHRS, CDR2 YFSETQ. Trimming cost V 6 bases and J 6 bases, with 15 bases left between them.

This clone was observed once. V usage is TRBV2 and J usage is TRBJ1-5; the D gene is possibly TRBD1 (6 bases). CDR3 length: 14 residues. Trimming removed 6 bases at V and 0 bases at J, with 9 bases between. Germline V gene lookup returns CDR1 SNHLY and CDR2 FYNNEI. CDR3 in amino acids: CASSRGYSNQPQHF. Here the CDR3 DNA reads TGTGCCAGCAGCAGGGGTTATAGCAATCAGCCCCAGCATTTT.

This chain uses TRBV5-4 with TRBJ2-2; D perhaps matches TRBD2 (5 bases). The V gene's germline CDR1 is SGHNT and CDR2 YYREEE (reference sequence). CDR3 length equals 16 residues. The V end lost 4 bases, the J end lost 6 bases, and 19 bases lay between the germline ends. CDR3 DNA sequence: TGTGCCAGCAGCCCCCTCCCCCGGGGTACGGCCGGGGAGCTGTTTTTT. Protein sequence: CASSPLPRGTAGELFF. Full variable domain (rest looked up from reference TRBV5-4 and TRBJ2-2): ETGVTQSPTHLIKTRGQQVTLRCSSQSGHNTVSWYQQALGQGPQFIFQYYREEENGRGNFPPRFSGLQFPNYSSELNVNALELDDSALYLCASSPLPRGTAGELFFGEGSRLTVL.

The V and J genes are TRBV28 and TRBJ1-1; 7 bases align to TRBD1. Germline trimming cut 5 bases from V and 4 bases from J; bases unmatched to any gene: 7. The CDR3 is made up of 14 amino acids. CDR1 and CDR2 (germline): MDHEN, SYDVKM. In nucleotides, the CDR3 is TGTGCCAGCAGTCCTACAGGGGTAGTCACTGAAGCTTTCTTT. It encodes CASSPTGVVTEAFF.

The rearrangement uses TRBV7-8 and TRBJ1-5, with 9 bases matching TRBD1. V was clipped by 2 bases and J by 4 bases; unmatched bases: 9. The CDR3 spans 17 residues. Germline-derived CDR1 and CDR2 are SGHVS and FQNEAQ. The CDR3 coding sequence is TGTGCCAGCAGCTTACGTCAATCCGGGACAGGGAATCAGCCCCAGCATTTT. Translation: CASSLRQSGTGNQPQHF.

V usage is TRBV18 and J usage is TRBJ1-3, with unresolved D. Germline V gives CDR1 KGHSH, CDR2 LQKENI. The length of the CDR3 is 16 residues. With 1 base removed from V and 0 bases from J, the gap between germline ends came to 10 bases. The CDR3 loop reads CASSPQNQYSGNTIYF. For the CDR3, the DNA is TGTGCCAGCTCACCACAGAATCAGTACTCTGGAAACACCATATATTTT.

The chain employs TRBV24-1 and TRBJ1-2; 7 bases agree with TRBD1. Germline V gene sequence: CDR1 KGHDR, CDR2 SFDVKD. The ends lost 3 bases at V and 2 bases at J; junction bases unmatched: 5. The CDR3 runs to 15 residues. CDR3 in DNA: TGTGCCACCAGTGATAGGGGACAGCAAAACTATGGCTACACCTTC. Translating it yields CATSDRGQQNYGYTF.

The J gene is TRBJ2-3, the V gene TRBV6-5; D perhaps matches TRBD2 (6 bases). Per the germline V gene, CDR1 is MNHEY and CDR2 is SVGAGI. Trimming pared 6 bases from V and 4 bases from J, leaving 17 bases between. This CDR3 is 15 amino acids long. This chain's CDR3 is CASRRGETGADTQYF. CDR3 nucleotides: TGTGCCAGCAGGCGCGGGGAAACGGGCGCAGATACGCAGTATTTT.

This chain joins TRBV24-1 and TRBJ2-1; weak D call: TRBD1 (5 bases). Trimming removed 4 bases from V and 0 bases from J, with 12 bases in between. Germline loops: CDR1 KGHDR, CDR2 SFDVKD. The CDR3 is 16 amino acids. DNA for the CDR3: TGTGCCACCAGTGACAGGGATACGATCTCCTACAATGAGCAGTTCTTC. This encodes CATSDRDTISYNEQFF.

The J gene is TRBJ1-6, the V gene TRBV6-5, with a weak D call TRBD1 (6 bases). Germline CDR1 is MNHEY and CDR2 is SVGAGI. V was trimmed by 6 bases and J by 9 bases, leaving 18 bases between them. The CDR3 runs 15 residues. This CDR3 is CASRKIRGASSPLHF. DNA of the CDR3: TGTGCCAGCAGAAAGATCCGGGGGGCGAGTTCACCCCTCCACTTT.

The chain carries TRBV5-1 and TRBJ1-4; a weak D match, TRBD1 (6 bases). The length of the CDR3 is 14 residues. The germline V and J ends were trimmed by 7 bases and 5 bases, with 15 bases remaining between them. Germline CDR1 and CDR2: SGHRS and YFSETQ. CDR3 sequence reads: CASAVGTSNEKLFF. For the CDR3, the DNA is TGCGCCAGCGCCGTCGGGACAAGCAATGAAAAACTGTTTTTT.

The rearrangement joins TRBV6-5 to TRBJ2-7; 13 bases map to TRBD2. The trim removed 6 bases at V and 4 bases at J, leaving 6 bases unmatched. Germline V lookup: CDR1 MNHEY, CDR2 SVGAGI. CDR3 length: 15 residues. The CDR3 DNA is TGTGCCAGCAGGGCGGGACTAGCGGGAATTTACGAGCAGTACTTC. Encoded protein: CASRAGLAGIYEQYF.

V and J are TRBV19 and TRBJ1-4; D not certain. V was trimmed by 3 bases and J by 5 bases, leaving 10 bases between them. Per the germline V gene, CDR1 is LNHDA and CDR2 is SQIVND (reference sequence). This CDR3 has 14 amino acids. CDR3 in amino acids: CASSIARLNEKLFF. CDR3 nucleotide sequence: TGTGCCAGTAGTATCGCCAGGTTGAATGAAAAACTGTTTTTT.

This sequence joins TRBV28 and TRBJ1-2; D is undetermined. V was trimmed by 5 bases and J by 8 bases, leaving 15 bases between them. The CDR3 is 13 amino acids. From germline, CDR1 is MDHEN and CDR2 SYDVKM. CDR3 sequence: CASSQRDVGGYTF. DNA for the CDR3: TGTGCCAGCAGTCAGCGGGATGTCGGAGGCTACACCTTC.

The chain joins TRBV6-5 to TRBJ1-3; unclear D gene. The V and J ends lost 6 bases and 0 bases respectively, with 12 bases between them. This CDR3 contains 15 residues. Germline CDR1 is MNHEY and CDR2 is SVGAGI. CDR3 loop: CASRADGLSGNTIYF. The DNA of the CDR3 is TGTGCCAGCAGAGCGGACGGTCTCTCTGGAAACACCATATATTTT.

The chain combines TRBV5-1 with TRBJ2-1; 8 nucleotides match TRBD1. The CDR3 spans 15 residues. Losses at the gene ends were 3 bases for V and 2 bases for J; bases not matched to a gene: 4. Germline CDR1 SGHRS, CDR2 YFSETQ. CDR3: CASSSDRVPYNEQFF. CDR3 bases: TGCGCCAGCAGCTCGGACAGGGTCCCCTACAATGAGCAGTTCTTC.